This TCR beta chain derives from a study of memory CD4+ T cells and cytomegalovirus serostatus. Data came from immunoSEQ multiplex PCR; TCRdb stores just in-frame clones and leaves some out. The repertoire holds around 32,000 clones, with about three quarters as singletons. Single viable CD3+CD4+CD8-CD45RO+ cells were sorted as the memory CD4+ T cells. The V segment lost 6 bases and the J segment 0 bases; nucleotides outside the gene matches: 3. The CDR3 has 14 residues. Germline-derived CDR1 and CDR2 are MNHNS and SASEGT. Sequencing was carried out using memory CD4+ T cells from blood. This sequence was found in an adult in good health and CMV-seronegative. Some clones in this sample may be carry-over from other donors' samples. The rearrangement uses TRBV6-1 and TRBJ2-3; 7 bases are shared with TRBD2. CDR3 sequence (DNA): TGTGCCAGCAGGGAGCGGGATAGCACAGATACGCAGTATTTT. Its translation: CASRERDSTDTQYF.